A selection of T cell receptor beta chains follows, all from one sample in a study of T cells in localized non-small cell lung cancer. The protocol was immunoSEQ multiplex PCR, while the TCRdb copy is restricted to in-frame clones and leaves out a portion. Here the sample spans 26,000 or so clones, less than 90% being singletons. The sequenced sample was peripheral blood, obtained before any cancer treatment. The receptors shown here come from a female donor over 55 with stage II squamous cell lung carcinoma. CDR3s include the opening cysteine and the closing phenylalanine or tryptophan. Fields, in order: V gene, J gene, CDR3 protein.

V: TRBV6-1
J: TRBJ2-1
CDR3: CASRGGGAEQFF

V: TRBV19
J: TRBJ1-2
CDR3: CASTSRTGAREGYTF

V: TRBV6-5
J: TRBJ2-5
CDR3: CASSLRLGETQYF

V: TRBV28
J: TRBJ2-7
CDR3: CASSLSEQYF

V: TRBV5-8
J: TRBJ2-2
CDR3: CASSWSITAGNTGELFF

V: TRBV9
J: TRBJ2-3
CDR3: CASSASGGVTASTDTQYF

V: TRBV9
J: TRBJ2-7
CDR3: CASSVAGTPYEQYF

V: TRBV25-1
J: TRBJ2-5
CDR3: CASSEGSGIQETQYF

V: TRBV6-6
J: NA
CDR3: CASSRGDSYEQYF

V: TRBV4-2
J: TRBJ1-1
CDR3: CASSQSGTWNTEAFF

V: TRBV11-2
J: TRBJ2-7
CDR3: CASSGGRKATGAYEQYF

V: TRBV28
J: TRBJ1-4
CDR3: CASRGDRGAVEKLFF

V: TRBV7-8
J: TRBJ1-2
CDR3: CASSSTSEGRGGYTF

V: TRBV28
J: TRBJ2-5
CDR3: CASTWGSMGKTQYF

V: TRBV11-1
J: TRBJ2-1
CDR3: CASSFRTGLTHEQFF

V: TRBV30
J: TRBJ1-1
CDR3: CAWSSGRDTEAFF

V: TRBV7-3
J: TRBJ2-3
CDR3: CASSPTPDTQYF

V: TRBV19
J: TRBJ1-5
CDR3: CASSIGPNQPQHF

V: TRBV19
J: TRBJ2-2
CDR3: CASSIGTQGELFF

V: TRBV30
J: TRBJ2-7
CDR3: CAWSVSGGLAVEQYF

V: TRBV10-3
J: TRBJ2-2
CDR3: CAIKRTGDTGELFF

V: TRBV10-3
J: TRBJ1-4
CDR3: CAISLDLGVGNEKLFF

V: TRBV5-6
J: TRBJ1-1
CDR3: CASSPWGITEAFF

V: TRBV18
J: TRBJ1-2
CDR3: CASSPQDIYGYTF

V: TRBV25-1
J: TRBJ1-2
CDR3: CASSDARAFNYGYTF

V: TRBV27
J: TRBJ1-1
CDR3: CASSSDRRGSAFF

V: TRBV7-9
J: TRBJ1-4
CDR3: CASSLSDGNEKLFF

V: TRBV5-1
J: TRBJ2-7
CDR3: CASSRQGGNIHEQYF

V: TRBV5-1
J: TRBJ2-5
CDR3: CASSSEGQETQYF

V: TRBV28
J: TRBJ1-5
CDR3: CASRGQFNQPQHF

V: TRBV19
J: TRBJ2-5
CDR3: CASSIDLFAGRETQYF

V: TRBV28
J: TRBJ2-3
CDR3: CASSSGGQDTDTQYF

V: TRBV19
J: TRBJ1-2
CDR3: CASSIVQAEFYGYTF

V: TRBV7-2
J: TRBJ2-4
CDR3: CASSLSAIAKNIQYF

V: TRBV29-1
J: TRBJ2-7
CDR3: CSVRTGGRNEQYF

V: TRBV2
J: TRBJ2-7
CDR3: CASSDPDAVPYEQYF

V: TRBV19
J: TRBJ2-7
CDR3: CASSIGPYEQYF

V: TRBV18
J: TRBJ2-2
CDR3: CASSPRAGAGELFF

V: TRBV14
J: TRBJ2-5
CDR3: CASSRPSSGETQYF

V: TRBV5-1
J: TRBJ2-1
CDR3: CASSLEANSIGDEQFF

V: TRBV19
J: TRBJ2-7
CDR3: CASSRGTTGAEEQYF

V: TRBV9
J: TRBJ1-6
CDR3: CASSRGWGNSPLHF

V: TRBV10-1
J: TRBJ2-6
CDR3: CASSRNSGANVLTF

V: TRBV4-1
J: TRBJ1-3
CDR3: CASSQEYTGLSGNTIYF

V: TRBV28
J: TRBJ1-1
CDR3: CASSLTPGQPNTEAFF

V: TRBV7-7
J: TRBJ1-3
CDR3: CASSSQAGNTIYF

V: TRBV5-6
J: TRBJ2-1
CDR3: CASSLGGRPTGNEQFF

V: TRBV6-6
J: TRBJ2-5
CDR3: CASSYPIRDLQETQYF

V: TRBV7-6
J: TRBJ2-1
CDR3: CASSLGRGANNEQFF

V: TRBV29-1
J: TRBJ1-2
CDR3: CSVAQGGDYGYTF

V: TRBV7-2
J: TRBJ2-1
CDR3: CASSSLAGEYNEQFF

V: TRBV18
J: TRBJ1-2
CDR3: CASSPSAGSPYGYTF

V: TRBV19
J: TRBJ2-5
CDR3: CASSIGVSGGETQYF

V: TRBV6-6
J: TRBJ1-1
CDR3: CASSYFQLNTEAFF

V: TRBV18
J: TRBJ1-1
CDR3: CASSPPGREAEAFF

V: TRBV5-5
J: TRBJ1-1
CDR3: CASSFGRLTEAFF

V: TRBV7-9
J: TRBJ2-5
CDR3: CASSSDGNQETQYF

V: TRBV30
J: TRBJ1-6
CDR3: CALTTGASSYNSPLHF

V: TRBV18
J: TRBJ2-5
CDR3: CASSPATNQETQYF

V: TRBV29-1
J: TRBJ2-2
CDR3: CSVLSPYGGGELFF